One and the same sample provided the 15 T cell receptor beta chains below, sequenced in a study of molecular identifiers for immune sequencing clone quantification (dated by TCRdb to the late 2010s). Libraries were made using PCR. Reads for this sample came from a NextSeq 500. Using fastp at Q25 and MiXCR, TCRdb reprocessed the public reads and kept productive beta chains. One record per CDR3 amino acid sequence lists the most common genes and DNA. Recorded for this sample are nearly 650,000 distinct CDR3 sequences; 25% of them occurred a single time. Clones ranked in the top ten supply about 0.8% of the sample. Specimen: naive CD8+ T cells from blood, with Jurkat cell RNA spiked in. Interpreted using the paper, the cell subset or site label stands for: FACS-sorted CD8+CD4-CCR7+CD45RA+ naive T cells. These receptor sequences come from a human donor in good health. Some libraries in this study had Jurkat cell RNA spiked in.

This clonotype was found many times. The genes are TRBV6-5 and TRBJ2-6; 8 positions agree with TRBD1. With 5 bases clipped from V and 5 bases from J, the junction kept 8 bases outside the gene matches. The germline V gene has CDR1 MNHEY and CDR2 SVGAGI. The CDR3 covers 16 residues. CDR3 in amino acids: CASSPEDRERANVLTF. CDR3 bases: TGTGCCAGCAGTCCTGAGGACAGGGAAAGGGCCAACGTCCTGACTTTC.

Details on this clonotype: A much larger clone differs by one base, so this may be a read error. The chain carries TRBV19 and TRBJ1-5; D is unclear. The CDR3 contains 14 residues. In germline, CDR1 is LNHDA, CDR2 SQIVND (reference sequence). Trimming pared 5 bases from V and 9 bases from J, leaving 17 bases between. The CDR3 loop reads CASSPQRPAGPQHF. The CDR3 DNA reads TGTGCCAGTAGTCCACAGCGCCCTGCTGGGCCCCAGCATTTT.

A remark on this clonotype: Germline and junction disagree at one end, which may indicate a read error. This chain uses TRBV6-6 with TRBJ2-5; 10 bases match TRBD2. The CDR3 covers 15 residues. Germline V gene lookup returns CDR1 MNHNY and CDR2 SVGAGI (reference sequence). CDR3 coding DNA: TGTGCCAGCCGTTATGGAGCGGGGGGGCAAGAGACCCAGTACTTC. Its protein is CASRYGAGGQETQYF.

This clonotype was seen a handful of times. V gene TRBV4-3 combines with J gene TRBJ2-7; no firm D call. The CDR3 covers 14 residues. CDR1 and CDR2 (germline): LGHNA, YSLEER. V gave up 0 bases and J gave up 2 bases, with 8 bases separating them. The CDR3 nucleotides read TGCGCCAGCAGCCAAGAGGTGCCGACCTACGAGCAGTACTTC. Translated, it gives CASSQEVPTYEQYF.

The J gene is TRBJ2-2, the V gene TRBV20-1, with a tentative D call TRBD1 (6 bases). The germline V gene encodes CDR1 DFQATT and CDR2 SNEGSKA (reference sequence). Trimming left V 3 bases short and J 3 bases short, with 8 bases between. The CDR3 runs to 13 residues. In nucleotides, the CDR3 is TGCAGTGCTAGCGGGACATACACCGGGGAGCTGTTTTTT. It encodes CSASGTYTGELFF.

The rearrangement uses TRBV20-1 and TRBJ1-2; D may be TRBD1 (5 bases). V dropped 3 bases and J dropped 4 bases, with 15 bases sitting between them. The V gene's germline CDR1 is DFQATT and CDR2 SNEGSKA (reference sequence). This CDR3 comprises 14 residues. CDR3 amino acids: CSASFSGFGYGYTF. The CDR3, as DNA: TGCAGTGCTAGTTTCTCAGGGTTTGGCTATGGCTACACCTTC.

The chain uses TRBV19 and TRBJ1-1; a possible D gene is TRBD1 (6 bases). The CDR3 is made up of 14 amino acids. Germline-derived CDR1 and CDR2 are LNHDA and SQIVND (reference sequence). V shed 6 bases and J shed 3 bases, with 14 bases lying between them. CDR3 sequence reads: CASRAEGVDTEAFF. DNA for the CDR3: TGTGCCAGTAGAGCGGAGGGGGTGGACACTGAAGCTTTCTTT. Looking up the rest from reference TRBV19 and TRBJ1-1 gives the full variable domain: DGGITQSPKYLFRKEGQNVTLSCEQNLNHDAMYWYRQDPGQGLRLIYYSQIVNDFQKGDIAEGYSVSREKKESFPLTVTSAQKNPTAFYLCASRAEGVDTEAFFGQGTRLTVV.

This sequence joins TRBV20-1 and TRBJ2-7; the D is unclear. Germline CDR1 is DFQATT and CDR2 is SNEGSKA (reference sequence). V shed 3 bases and J shed 2 bases, with 8 bases lying between them. The CDR3 totals 12 residues. For the CDR3, the DNA is TGCAGTGCTAGGGACGCCCCCTACGAGCAGTACTTC. Amino acids: CSARDAPYEQYF.

This clonotype has more than one count but fewer than ten. Possible read error: a much larger clone is one base away. The chain employs TRBV12-3 or TRBV12-4 and TRBJ2-5; D possibly uses TRBD1 or TRBD2 (5 bases each). The CDR3 runs to 14 residues. The CDR3 DNA reads TGTGCCAGCAGTTTTCCAGGGAGCCAAGGGACCCAGTACTTC. It codes for CASSFPGSQGTQYF.

This clonotype was seen a few times. The CDR3 does not close with the conserved phenylalanine or tryptophan, likely indicating a read error. V and J are TRBV30 and TRBJ2-1; 9 bases are shared with TRBD2. Per the germline V gene, CDR1 is GTSNPN and CDR2 is SVGIG (reference sequence). There are 15 residues in the CDR3. V shed 0 bases, J shed 9 bases, and the junction held 9 bases outside the gene matches. CDR3 region: CAWSVWAGGPGEQFS. DNA of the CDR3: TGTGCCTGGAGTGTATGGGCGGGAGGGCCCGGTGAGCAGTTCTCC.

The table lists this clonotype with a few counts. The chain has TRBV7-9 and TRBJ2-7, with TRBD2 matching 12 bases. The CDR3 contains 17 residues. The ends lost 6 bases at V and 5 bases at J; junction bases unmatched: 14. Germline loops: CDR1 SEHNR, CDR2 FQNEAQ (reference sequence). CDR3 bases: TGTGCCAGCAGTACCCCTCTAGCGGGAGGGCCGCAGGACGAGCAGTACTTC. This encodes CASSTPLAGGPQDEQYF.

The chain uses TRBV12-3 or TRBV12-4 and TRBJ1-5; D not certain. V lost 5 bases and J lost 3, with 11 bases in between. CDR3 length equals 14 residues. The CDR3, as DNA: TGTGCCAGCAGTATGCCGGGCCCCAATCAGCCCCAGCATTTT. Encoded protein: CASSMPGPNQPQHF.

In this sample, this clonotype turned up many times. The chain couples TRBV7-9 to TRBJ2-5; 7 nucleotides agree with TRBD1. The germline V gene encodes CDR1 SEHNR and CDR2 FQNEAQ (reference sequence). J gave up 3 bases and V 3 bases, and 4 bases lay outside the gene matches. The CDR3 is 14 amino acids. The CDR3 reads CASSFPGQKETQYF. The DNA for the CDR3 is TGTGCCAGCAGCTTTCCGGGACAGAAAGAGACCCAGTACTTC.

This clonotype has just one count. This sequence may be a read error, since a much larger clone differs from it by one base. The V gene is TRBV7-9, the J gene TRBJ2-6, with TRBD2 as a possible D gene (5 bases). Germline assignment: CDR1 SEHNR and CDR2 FQNEAQ (reference sequence). CDR3 length equals 15 residues. CDR3 loop: CTSGERHSGANVLTF. The CDR3 region has the DNA TGTACCAGCGGCGAGCGGCACTCTGGGGCCAACGTCCTGACTTTC. Full variable domain (remainder filled in from reference TRBV7-9 and TRBJ2-6): DTGVSQNPRHKITKRGQNVTFRCDPISEHNRLYWYRQTLGQGPEFLTYFQNEAQLEKSRLLSDRFSAERPKGSFSTLEIQRTEQGDSAMYLCTSGERHSGANVLTFGAGSRLTVL.

The chain carries TRBV20-1 and TRBJ2-2; 8 nucleotides line up with TRBD2. CDR3 size: 16 residues. The germline V gene has CDR1 DFQATT and CDR2 SNEGSKA (reference sequence). V dropped 5 bases and J dropped 6; count of bases not matched to a gene: 14. DNA of the CDR3: TGCAGTGCTCCCCATTCCGGGACTAGGGGGTCCGGGGAGCTGTTTTTT. Translation gives CSAPHSGTRGSGELFF.